This entry features one T cell receptor beta chain sequence. Its antigen is as yet unknown. Germline V gene data show CDR1 as SGDLS and CDR2 as YYNGEE. J gave up 3 bases and V 1 base, and 10 bases lay outside the gene matches. This CDR3 comprises 17 residues. The entry originates in a study of ipilimumab plus nivolumab after autologous stem cell transplantation. The wider study: The myeloma group: high-risk transplant-naive, or relapse within 3 years after first autologous transplant. Study results and caveats: The authors say TCR, Treg and microbiome findings warrant further study.

Checkpoint therapy with ipilimumab 1 mg/kg began 14 to 28 days after transplant. Patients got 3 mg/kg IV nivolumab weeks 1, 4, 7, 10, then biweekly through week 26. Sequencing was performed with immunoSEQ multiplex PCR; in TCRdb, only in-frame clones are kept and a portion is missing. The data contain 40,000 to 45,000 clones, 90% to 95% of them singletons. This receptor was obtained from a male donor with multiple myeloma. The sample consisted of PBMCs, taken in a trial of ipilimumab plus nivolumab as post-transplant consolidation. This rearrangement joins TRBV9 to TRBJ2-3, with TRBD2 identical over 8 bases. This CDR3 is CASSVNPGGGITDTQYF. DNA for the CDR3: TGTGCCAGCAGCGTAAACCCCGGCGGGGGGATAACAGATACGCAGTATTTT.